The 17 T cell receptor beta chains below come from one sample, sequenced in a study of control samples from healthy donors and cancer patients. The table came from immunoSEQ multiplex PCR; TCRdb's copy has only in-frame clones and leaves some out. The table lists under 200,000 clones, about 94% of them singletons. The specimen was blood. These receptors were obtained from a woman aged 40-49 years in good health.

This chain connects TRBV10-3 to TRBJ1-2; perhaps TRBD1 as D (5 bases). The V end was cut by 0 bases, the J end by 6 bases, with 8 bases between. This CDR3 comprises 13 residues. The germline CDR1 and CDR2 sequences are ENHRY and SYGVKD. CDR3: CAISESARDGYTF. In nucleotides, the CDR3 is TGTGCCATCAGTGAGTCTGCCAGGGATGGCTACACCTTC.

The CDR3 region is CASRRRECPYEQYF. The CDR3 DNA is TGTGCAAGTCGCAGGCGGGAGTGTCCCTACGAGCAGTACTTC. This chain links TRBV12-2 with TRBJ2-7; the DNA was not used to check the table's D call, TRBD2. TRBV12-2 is a pseudogene. The CDR3 has 14 residues.

The CDR3 sequence: CASSQRTGALSGNTIYF. The CDR3 DNA is TGCGCCAGCAGCCAAAGGACAGGGGCCTTATCTGGAAACACCATATATTTT. The chain employs TRBV4-3 and TRBJ1-3; 9 bases match TRBD1. This CDR3 contains 17 residues. Germline assignment: CDR1 LGHNA and CDR2 YSLEER. V gave up 2 bases and J gave up 1 base; unmatched junction bases: 6.

The genes are TRBV10-1 and TRBJ1-3; unclear D gene. The ends were cut back, 5 bases at V and 0 bases at J, with 11 bases in the middle. Germline lookup yields CDR1 WNHNN and CDR2 SYGVQD (reference sequence). The CDR3 totals 15 residues. CDR3: CASSPGSSSGNTIYF. As DNA, the CDR3 is TGCGCCAGCAGTCCCGGGTCGAGCTCTGGAAACACCATATATTTT.

The rearrangement joins TRBV18 to TRBJ1-3, with D unclear. V lost 3 bases to trimming and J lost 0 bases, with 15 bases between them. The CDR3 loop spans 17 amino acids. Per the germline V gene, CDR1 is KGHSH and CDR2 is LQKENI. In DNA, the CDR3 is TGTGCCAGCTCACCTTCGTATTCTTCGGTCTCTGGAAACACCATATATTTT. It is translated as CASSPSYSSVSGNTIYF.

The genes are TRBV4-3 and TRBJ1-5, with a possible D match to TRBD1 (5 bases). Per the germline V gene, CDR1 is LGHNA and CDR2 is YSLEER. The CDR3 covers 14 residues. Trimming left V 2 bases short and J 6 bases short, with 11 bases between. The CDR3 DNA sequence: TGCGCCAGCAGCCAAAATAGGGGTCGTCAGCCCCAGCATTTT. Its protein is CASSQNRGRQPQHF.

As to this clone: An end of the junction differs from the germline gene, which may be a read error. The genes are TRBV6-5 and TRBJ1-2, with D maybe TRBD1 (6 bases). Germline V gives CDR1 MNHEY, CDR2 SVGAGI. The CDR3 totals 13 residues. The CDR3 here is CASSYSSGGTIIF. For the CDR3, the DNA is TGTGCCAGCAGTTACTCTTCGGGAGGGACAATAATTTTC.

This sequence joins TRBV5-1 and TRBJ1-1, with D unresolved. V lost 1 base, J lost 4 bases, and 11 bases lay in between. The CDR3 covers 14 residues. Germline lookup yields CDR1 SGHRS and CDR2 YFSETQ. The CDR3 reads CASSLSSTSTEAFF. The CDR3 DNA is TGCGCCAGCAGCTTGAGTAGCACCAGCACTGAAGCTTTCTTT.

This chain connects TRBV14 to TRBJ1-2, with D unclear. The CDR3 length is 13 residues. V was cut by 3 bases and J by 2 bases, with 7 bases left in between. Germline lookup yields CDR1 SGHDN and CDR2 FVKESK. CDR3: CASSQGMNYGYTF. The DNA of the CDR3 is TGTGCCAGCAGCCAGGGTATGAACTATGGCTACACCTTC.

The chain carries TRBV10-3 and TRBJ1-3, with a possible D match to TRBD1 (5 bases). In germline, CDR1 is ENHRY, CDR2 SYGVKD. The CDR3 consists of 15 residues. Trimming took off 2 bases at V and 0 bases at J, with 8 bases between the two ends. The DNA of the CDR3 is TGTGCCATCAGTGAGGGGGGGTTCTCTGGAAACACCATATATTTT. Its protein is CAISEGGFSGNTIYF.

The V call is TRBV12-3 or TRBV12-4, the J call TRBJ2-3; D remains ambiguous. The CDR3 totals 12 residues. Trimming removed 10 bases at V and 0 bases at J, with 8 bases between. The CDR3 spells CAISFSTDTQYF. CDR3 sequence (DNA): TGTGCCATTAGCTTTAGCACAGATACGCAGTATTTT.

The rearrangement joins TRBV11-2 to TRBJ2-7; D remains unclear. CDR3 length: 14 residues. Looked up from germline, CDR1 is SGHAT and CDR2 is FQNNGV. Between the trimmed V and J ends, which lost 1 base and 5 bases, there was a span of 12 bases. CDR3 sequence: CASSLGQVTHEQYF. The CDR3 DNA sequence: TGTGCCAGCAGCTTAGGCCAGGTCACCCACGAGCAGTACTTC.

The rearrangement joins TRBV5-6 to TRBJ2-7, with unresolved D. V gave up 0 bases and J gave up 2 bases, with 12 bases separating them. From germline, CDR1 is SGHDT and CDR2 YYEEEE. The CDR3 length is 15 residues. CDR3 amino acids: CASSLGHYRTYEQYF. The CDR3 bases are TGTGCCAGCAGCTTGGGACATTATCGCACCTACGAGCAGTACTTC.

The chain joins TRBV6-5 to TRBJ1-5; D is possibly TRBD1 (5 bases). The germline gives CDR1 MNHEY, CDR2 SVGAGI. V was pared by 6 bases and J by 4 bases, with 10 bases between. The CDR3 sequence is 13 residues long. In DNA, the CDR3 is TGTGCCAGCAGCAAATCAGGGAATCAGCCCCAGCATTTT. This gives the protein CASSKSGNQPQHF.

This clone was seen just once. This chain joins TRBV6-5 and TRBJ1-2, with 8 bases that match TRBD1. The CDR3 loop spans 14 amino acids. Germline V gives CDR1 MNHEY, CDR2 SVGAGI. The ends lost 6 bases at V and 5 bases at J; junction bases unmatched: 8. The DNA of the CDR3 is TGTGCCAGCAGACCCACAGGGGGTGAATATGGCTACACCTTC. It codes for CASRPTGGEYGYTF.

The chain recombines TRBV10-3 with TRBJ2-3, with 8 bases aligning to TRBD2. The CDR3 sequence is 16 residues long. Germline values: CDR1 ENHRY, CDR2 SYGVKD. J gave up 2 bases and V 0 bases, and 4 bases lay outside the gene matches. The CDR3 protein is CAISESSGGFTDTQYF. The CDR3 DNA reads TGTGCCATCAGTGAGTCGTCGGGAGGGTTCACAGATACGCAGTATTTT.

The table lists this clone with a count of one. The chain recombines TRBV6-6 with TRBJ1-5, with unresolved D. Trimming pared 8 bases from V and 4 bases from J, leaving 9 bases between. CDR1 and CDR2 from the germline V gene are MNHNY and SVGAGI (reference sequence). CDR3 length: 12 amino acids. DNA for the CDR3: TGTGCCAGCGACGGACGTAATCAGCCCCAGCATTTT. Protein sequence: CASDGRNQPQHF.